This TCR beta chain appears in the sequencing data of a study of blood T cells in healthy people across ages (dated by TCRdb to between 2014 and 2017). Turning to the overall study: In model experiments, template switching captured roughly one uniquely barcoded TCR beta cDNA molecule for every two T cells. Age-related changes in TCR beta repertoire diversity were measured in the study by deep sequencing normalized with unique cDNA molecular identifiers. The donors were divided into four age groups: young (average around 15 years), middle-aged (approximately 42), aged (under 70) and long-lived (roughly 82). To avoid experimental bias, donors of different ages were randomly spread across the sequencing lanes. The study analyzed two additional independent replicas of 1 million unique cDNA reads from the same blood draw for two donors, one aged 18 to 29 and one aged 80 or older.

The donors were some 36 Caucasian individuals from Russia, aged 6 to 90 years, who were systemically healthy. Each donor gave around 9.9 milliliters of peripheral blood, collected into EDTA-treated Vacutainer tubes. Ficoll-Paque density-gradient centrifugation was used to isolate PBMCs, with at least 6.5 million per sample. Total RNA, at least 6 micrograms per sample, was extracted from PBMCs with Trizol reagent. For every donor, an aliquot of PBMCs went through flow cytometry to measure the percentages of naive CD45RAhigh/CD27high T cells. V drops 7 bases and J drops 0 bases, leaving 14 bases in between. Looking up the germline V gene yields CDR1 SGHTA and CDR2 FQGNSA. Inclusive of the bounding cysteine and phenylalanine, the CDR3 is 15 residues long. CDR3 DNA only is kept here, 45 bases in frame from base 1. Library method: 5' RACE. Sequencing took place on an Illumina HiSeq 2500. A second roughly 7 to 11 cycle PCR used a sample-barcoded 5' primer and a J-beta primer mix. Each TCR beta cDNA molecule received a unique molecular identifier from a template-switch 5' adaptor carrying 12 random nucleotides. At least 2.5 million CDR3-containing paired-end reads were obtained from each sample. First-strand cDNA was synthesized from all RNA with the Mint cDNA synthesis kit, primed by a TRBC-specific oligonucleotide. Following uracil-DNA glycosylase treatment, a first 18-cycle PCR with universal primers M1SS and BC2_uni_R was performed on all cDNA. The paper's processing steps were these. For normalization, 1 million high-quality reads, each with a distinct molecular identifier, were randomly selected from each sample. Reads with shared molecular identifiers were discarded instead of being binned into consensus sequences. MiTCR, set to a Q25 quality threshold and the strictest error-elimination algorithm, was used for CDR3 identification, clonotype clustering and error correction. A nonparametric unseen species model using Euler transformation provided a lower-bound estimate of total TCR beta diversity. TCRdb itself trimmed the public reads at Q25 with fastp, ran MiXCR and retained productive beta chains. Records with the same CDR3 protein are collapsed into one entry carrying the most frequent genes and DNA. The V and J calls were determined by TCRdb, not by the authors. The sample yields hundreds of thousands of distinct CDR3 sequences; approximately 40% were counted once. 25% to 35% of the sample is taken by the ten largest.

As regards this clonotype: The target of this receptor is not known. No much larger clone is present one base from it, and per-base qualities are unavailable.

The full study reports these points: The long-lived group showed more naive CD4+ T cells, fewer expanded clones and increased TCR diversity than the aged group, suggesting age selection. Conclusive comparison of naive and antigen-experienced compartments was prevented by the profiling of bulk unsorted PBMCs. Estimates of total diversity based on one million sequenced T cells were considered lower bounds and underestimates. Because the CMV infection status of the donors was unknown, age-related changes in expanded clonotypes may potentially have been confounded. Observed TCR beta diversity correlated strongly with the percentage of naive T cells measured by flow cytometry. Observed TCR beta diversity per million T cells fell roughly linearly with age, and a significant reduction was already apparent by age about 43.

This chain joins TRBV7-2 to TRBJ2-3, with the D gene not clear enough to name. The TCR originated in an elderly man in good health. Sequences were obtained from blood. Read as DNA, the sequence is TGTGCCAGCATCCCCTTACGCTCTAGCACAGATACGCAGTATTTT. Protein translation: CASIPLRSSTDTQYF.